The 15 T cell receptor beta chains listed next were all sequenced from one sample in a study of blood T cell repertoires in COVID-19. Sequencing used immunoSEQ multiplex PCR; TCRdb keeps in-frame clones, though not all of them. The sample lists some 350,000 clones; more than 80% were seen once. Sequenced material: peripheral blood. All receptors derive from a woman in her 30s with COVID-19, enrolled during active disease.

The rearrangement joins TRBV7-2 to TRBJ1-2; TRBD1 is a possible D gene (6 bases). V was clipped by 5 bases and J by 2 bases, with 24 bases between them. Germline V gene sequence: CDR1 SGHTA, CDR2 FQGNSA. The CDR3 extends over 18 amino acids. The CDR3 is CASSPPGWGGALNYGYTF. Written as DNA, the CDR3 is TGTGCCAGCAGCCCACCCGGGTGGGGGGGGGCGCTGAACTATGGCTACACCTTC.

In DNA, the CDR3 is TGTGCCAGCAGTGAAGCGCAGGGTGAGGCTCAGCCCCAGCATTTT. Its translation: CASSEAQGEAQPQHF. The chain recombines TRBV2 with TRBJ1-5, with a possible D match to TRBD1 (5 bases). The ends were cut back, 0 bases at V and 6 bases at J, with 12 bases in the middle. The V gene's germline CDR1 is SNHLY and CDR2 FYNNEI. The CDR3 extends over 15 amino acids.

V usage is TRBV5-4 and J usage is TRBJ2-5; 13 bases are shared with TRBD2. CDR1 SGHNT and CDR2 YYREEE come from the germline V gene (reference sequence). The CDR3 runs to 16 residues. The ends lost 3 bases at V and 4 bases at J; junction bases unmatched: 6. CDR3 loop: CASSSRTSGRLETQYF. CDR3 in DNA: TGTGCCAGCAGCTCCAGGACTAGCGGGAGACTAGAGACCCAGTACTTC.

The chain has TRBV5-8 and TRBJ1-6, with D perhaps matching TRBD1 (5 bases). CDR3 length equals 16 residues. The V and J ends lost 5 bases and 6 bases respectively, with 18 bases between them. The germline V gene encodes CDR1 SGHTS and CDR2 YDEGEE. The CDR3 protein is CASRPVWGGRNSPLHF. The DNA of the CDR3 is TGTGCCAGCAGACCCGTGTGGGGGGGTCGTAATTCACCCCTCCACTTT.

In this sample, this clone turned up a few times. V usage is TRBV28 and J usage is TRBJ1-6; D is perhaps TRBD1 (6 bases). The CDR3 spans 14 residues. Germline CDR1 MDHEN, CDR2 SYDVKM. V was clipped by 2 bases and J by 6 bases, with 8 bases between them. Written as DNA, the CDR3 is TGTGCCAGCAGTTTAGAACAGGGTAATTCACCCCTCCACTTT. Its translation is CASSLEQGNSPLHF.

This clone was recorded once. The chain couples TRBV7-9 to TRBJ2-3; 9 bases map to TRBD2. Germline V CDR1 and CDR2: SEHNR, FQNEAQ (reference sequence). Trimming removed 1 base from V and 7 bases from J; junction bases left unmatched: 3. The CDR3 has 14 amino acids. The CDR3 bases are TGTGCCAGCAGCTTAGGACTAGCGGCCAATACGCAGTATTTT. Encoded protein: CASSLGLAANTQYF.

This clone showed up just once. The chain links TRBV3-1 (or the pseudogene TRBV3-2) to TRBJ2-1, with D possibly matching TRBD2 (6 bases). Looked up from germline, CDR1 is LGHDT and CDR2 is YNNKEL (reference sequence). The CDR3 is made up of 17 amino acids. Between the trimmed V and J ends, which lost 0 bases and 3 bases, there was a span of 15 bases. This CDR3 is CASSQDPYGSFYNEQFF. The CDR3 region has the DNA TGTGCCAGCAGCCAAGATCCGTACGGGAGTTTCTACAATGAGCAGTTCTTC.

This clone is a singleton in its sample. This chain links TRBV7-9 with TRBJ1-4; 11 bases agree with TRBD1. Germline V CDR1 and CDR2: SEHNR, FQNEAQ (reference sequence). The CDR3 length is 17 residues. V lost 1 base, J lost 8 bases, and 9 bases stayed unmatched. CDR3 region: CASSLGQDRGQGEKLFF. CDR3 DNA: TGTGCCAGCAGCTTAGGCCAGGACAGGGGGCAAGGAGAAAAACTGTTTTTT. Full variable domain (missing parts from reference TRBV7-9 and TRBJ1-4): DTGVSQNPRHKITKRGQNVTFRCDPISEHNRLYWYRQTLGQGPEFLTYFQNEAQLEKSRLLSDRFSAERPKGSFSTLEIQRTEQGDSAMYLCASSLGQDRGQGEKLFFGSGTQLSVL.

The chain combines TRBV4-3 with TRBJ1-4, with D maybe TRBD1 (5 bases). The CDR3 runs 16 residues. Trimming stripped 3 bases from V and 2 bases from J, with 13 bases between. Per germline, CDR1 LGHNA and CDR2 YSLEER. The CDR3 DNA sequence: TGCGCCAGCAGCCACCTCCAGGGAACTACTAATGAAAAACTGTTTTTT. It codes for CASSHLQGTTNEKLFF.

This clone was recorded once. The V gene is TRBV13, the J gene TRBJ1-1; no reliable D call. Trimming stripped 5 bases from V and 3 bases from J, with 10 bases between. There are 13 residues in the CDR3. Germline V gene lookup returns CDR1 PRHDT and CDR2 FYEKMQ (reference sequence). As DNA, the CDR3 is TGTGCCAGCAGCGTCGAGCGCGACACTGAAGCTTTCTTT. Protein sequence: CASSVERDTEAFF.

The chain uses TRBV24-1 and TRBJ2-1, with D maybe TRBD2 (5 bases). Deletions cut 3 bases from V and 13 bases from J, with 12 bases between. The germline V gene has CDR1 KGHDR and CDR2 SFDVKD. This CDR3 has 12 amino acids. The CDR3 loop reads CATSDPGFSQFF. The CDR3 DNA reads TGTGCCACCAGTGATCCGGGGTTCTCACAGTTCTTC.

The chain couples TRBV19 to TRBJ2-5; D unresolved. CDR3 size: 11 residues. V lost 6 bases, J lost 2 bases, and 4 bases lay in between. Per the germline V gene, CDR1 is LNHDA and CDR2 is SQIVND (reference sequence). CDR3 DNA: TGTGCCAGTAGCCATCAAGAGACCCAGTACTTC. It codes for CASSHQETQYF.

The CDR3 region is CASSQTTWSYNEQFF. CDR3 bases: TGCGCCAGCAGCCAGACGACTTGGTCCTACAATGAGCAGTTCTTC. V and J are TRBV4-3 and TRBJ2-1, with unresolved D. This CDR3 spans 15 amino acids. Germline V gene data show CDR1 as LGHNA and CDR2 as YSLEER. Trimming removed 3 bases from V and 1 base from J, with 10 bases in between.

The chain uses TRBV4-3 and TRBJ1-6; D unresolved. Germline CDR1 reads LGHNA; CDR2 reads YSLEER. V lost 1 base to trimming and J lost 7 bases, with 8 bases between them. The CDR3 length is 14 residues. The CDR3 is CASSQVNLNSPLHF. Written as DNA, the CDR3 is TGCGCCAGCAGCCAAGTAAACTTGAATTCACCCCTCCACTTT.

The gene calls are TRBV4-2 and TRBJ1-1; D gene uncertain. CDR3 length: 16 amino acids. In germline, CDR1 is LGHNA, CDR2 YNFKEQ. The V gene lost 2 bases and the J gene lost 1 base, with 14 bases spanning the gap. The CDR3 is CASSQLQQKPNTEAFF. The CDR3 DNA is TGTGCCAGCAGCCAACTGCAACAGAAACCGAACACTGAAGCTTTCTTT.